Sequencing of this T cell receptor (beta chain) was carried out in a study of cytomegalovirus exposure and HLA in healthy donors. General observations from the study: Excluded were some V segments that proved indistinguishable, including TRBV6-2 and TRBV6-3. In a later analysis, TCR beta V- and J-gene trimming showed a link to a missense DCLRE1C variant.

The CDR3 consists of 15 residues. V lost 6 bases and J lost 6; bases outside the gene matches: 10. The germline CDR1 and CDR2 sequences are LNHDA and SQIVND (reference sequence). Primers: 60 Vbeta forward and 13 Jbeta reverse. TCRdb keeps only in-frame clones here, not all; method: immunoSEQ multiplex PCR. The data contain 100,000 to 150,000 clones, roughly 80% of them singletons. Notes on this clone: Its antigen is still unknown.

This receptor was identified in a girl aged 2 to 9 in good health and CMV-seronegative. The V call is TRBV19, the J call TRBJ1-5, with TRBD1 matching 8 bases. Sample: PBMCs. The CDR3 nucleotides are TGTGCCAGTAGCCGGACAGGGTTTGAAGGTCAGCCCCAGCATTTT. This sequence encodes CASSRTGFEGQPQHF.